Shown below are 27 T cell receptor beta chains from a single sample sequenced in a study of vaccination effects on CD4 cells after COVID-19. Antigens of these TCRs are unknown. Antigen-specific CD4+ T cells were first expanded with viral peptide pools by the ViraFEST assay and only then sequenced. Subsequent to less than 13 days of culture, CD4+ T cells were isolated. Participants each got two BNT162b2 or mRNA-1273 vaccine doses. This table comes from immunoSEQ multiplex PCR, and its TCRdb copy is limited to in-frame clones, with some not included. The sample includes approximately 61,000 clones, 73% seen only once; the top ten take 1% to 1.5%. This sample comprised CD4+ T cells from PBMCs cultured with HCoV-229E spike peptides, obtained after COVID-19 vaccination. The receptors come from a human donor who received a COVID-19 vaccine.

The V gene is TRBV18, the J gene TRBJ1-3; D call uncertain. The germline V and J ends were trimmed by 6 bases and 0 bases, with 12 bases remaining between them. This CDR3 region has 15 residues. Germline V gene lookup returns CDR1 KGHSH and CDR2 LQKENI. CDR3 nucleotides: TGTGCCAGCTCCACGAGTCTGGTCTCTGGAAACACCATATATTTT. As protein: CASSTSLVSGNTIYF.

The V call is TRBV12-5, the J call TRBJ1-5; no reliable D call. Trimming took off 1 base at V and 6 bases at J, with 4 bases between the two ends. Per the germline V gene, CDR1 is LGHNT and CDR2 is FRNRAP. This CDR3 has 12 residues. CDR3 in DNA: TGTGCTAGTGGTTTGGAACTTCAGCCCCAGCATTTT. Its protein is CASGLELQPQHF.

The chain joins TRBV6-5 to TRBJ1-6; no reliable D call. The length of the CDR3 is 16 residues. V shed 0 bases and J shed 6 bases, with 12 bases lying between them. Germline V gene sequence: CDR1 MNHEY, CDR2 SVGAGI. The CDR3 DNA reads as TGTGCCAGCAGTTACTCGATAAGTAACTTTAATTCACCCCTCCACTTT. Translating gives CASSYSISNFNSPLHF.

The rearrangement joins TRBV3-1 (or the pseudogene TRBV3-2) to TRBJ1-2, with D perhaps matching TRBD1 (5 bases). V was pared by 3 bases and J by 3 bases, with 20 bases between. The CDR3 runs to 17 residues. The germline V gene has CDR1 LGHDT and CDR2 YNNKEL (reference sequence). CDR3 loop: CASSQDKYGTRDYGYTF. CDR3 DNA: TGTGCCAGCAGCCAGGATAAATACGGGACGAGGGACTATGGCTACACCTTC.

This clone was recorded a few times. The chain's CDR3 is CASSGTGTGYTF. In nucleotides, the CDR3 is TGCGCCAGCAGTGGAACGGGGACCGGCTACACCTTC. The chain is built from TRBV10-1 and TRBJ1-2; D might be TRBD1 (5 bases). From germline, CDR1 is WNHNN and CDR2 SYGVQD (reference sequence). The CDR3 is 12 amino acids. Trimming removed 4 bases from V and 8 bases from J, with 11 bases in between.

The chain couples TRBV6-5 to TRBJ1-1; D remains ambiguous. This CDR3 comprises 15 residues. CDR1 is MNHEY, CDR2 SVGAGI, per germline. V was trimmed by 0 bases and J by 0 bases, leaving 8 bases between them. The CDR3 DNA reads as TGTGCCAGCAGTTACTCGGTGGCCCTGAACACTGAAGCTTTCTTT. Amino acids: CASSYSVALNTEAFF.

This clone showed up just a few times. The chain uses TRBV27 and TRBJ1-6; 7 bases align to TRBD1. This CDR3 spans 16 amino acids. Germline CDR1 and CDR2: MNHEY and SMNVEV (reference sequence). Trimming took 2 bases from V and 8 from J; bases not matched to a gene: 9. The DNA for the CDR3 is TGTGCCAGCAGTTTAACGGGACAGCTTGTTTATTCACCCCTCCACTTT. It encodes CASSLTGQLVYSPLHF.

This clone was seen just once. The chain carries TRBV5-5 and TRBJ2-1; weak D call: TRBD2 (5 bases). Per germline, CDR1 SGHKS and CDR2 YYEKEE (reference sequence). V was cut by 2 bases and J by 3 bases, with 6 bases left in between. The CDR3 has 13 amino acids. The CDR3 sequence is CASSFGDYNEQFF. CDR3 nucleotide sequence: TGTGCCAGCAGCTTCGGGGACTACAATGAGCAGTTCTTC.

V and J are TRBV10-3 and TRBJ2-5, with D uncertain. CDR1 is ENHRY and CDR2 is SYGVKD in the germline V gene. CDR3 length: 15 residues. V was shortened by 4 bases and J by 0 bases, with 12 bases between the two germline ends. CDR3 in amino acids: CAISGVARHQETQYF. In nucleotides, the CDR3 is TGTGCCATCAGTGGGGTAGCCAGACACCAAGAGACCCAGTACTTC.

CDR3: CSGGSGAPGNTIYF. CDR3 sequence (DNA): TGCAGCGGGGGATCAGGGGCTCCTGGAAACACCATATATTTT. The V gene is TRBV29-1, the J gene TRBJ1-3; D might be TRBD1 (6 bases). The CDR3 runs 14 residues. The germline V gene has CDR1 SQVTM and CDR2 ANQGSEA. Trimming took off 7 bases at V and 2 bases at J, with 15 bases between the two ends.

This rearrangement joins TRBV4-2 to TRBJ2-7; 7 nucleotides match TRBD2. The CDR3 spans 15 residues. In germline, CDR1 is LGHNA, CDR2 YNFKEQ. The J segment lost 0 bases and the V segment lost 0 bases, leaving 2 bases of the junction unmatched. CDR3 sequence reads: CASSQDWGGSYEQYV. The DNA for the CDR3 is TGTGCCAGCAGCCAAGATTGGGGGGGCTCCTACGAGCAGTACGTC.

This sequence joins TRBV6-1 and TRBJ2-2; 8 bases align to TRBD2. This CDR3 has 16 residues. Germline V lookup: CDR1 MNHNS, CDR2 SASEGT. Trimming took 2 bases from V and 3 from J; bases not matched to a gene: 5. The CDR3 DNA follows: TGTGCCAGCAGTGAATCAAGCGGGGGCTACACCGGGGAGCTGTTTTTT. Amino acid sequence: CASSESSGGYTGELFF.

The V gene is TRBV20-1, the J gene TRBJ2-5, with D possibly TRBD1 on 6 matching bases. Trimming removed 3 bases at V and 3 bases at J, with 11 bases between. The CDR3 consists of 13 residues. Germline CDR1 reads DFQATT; CDR2 reads SNEGSKA (reference sequence). CDR3 in amino acids: CSASSGAKETQYF. CDR3 nucleotide sequence: TGCAGTGCTAGTTCAGGGGCCAAAGAGACCCAGTACTTC.

The rearrangement joins TRBV6-2 or TRBV6-3 to TRBJ2-3; no definite D call. The CDR3 totals 17 residues. V was shortened by 0 bases and J by 1 base, with 14 bases between the two germline ends. Germline V gene lookup returns CDR1 MNHEY and CDR2 SVGEGT. CDR3: CASSYSLQLKGTDTQYF. The CDR3 bases are TGTGCCAGCAGTTACTCACTTCAGCTTAAGGGCACAGATACGCAGTATTTT.

The chain uses TRBV6-5 and TRBJ1-2; 10 nucleotides match TRBD1. With 2 bases clipped from V and 8 bases from J, the junction kept 8 bases outside the gene matches. CDR3 size: 15 residues. Germline CDR1 is MNHEY and CDR2 is SVGAGI. CDR3 in DNA: TGTGCCAGCAGTTACGGGGGACAGGGGTCGCGGGGCTACACCTTC. Its protein is CASSYGGQGSRGYTF.

This sequence joins TRBV7-8 and TRBJ2-1; D gene uncertain. V was cut by 2 bases and J by 4 bases, with 9 bases left in between. The CDR3 spans 14 residues. Per the germline V gene, CDR1 is SGHVS and CDR2 is FQNEAQ. The CDR3 sequence: CASSLPGRYNEQFF. The CDR3 nucleotides read TGTGCCAGCAGCTTACCAGGCAGGTACAATGAGCAGTTCTTC.

This chain uses TRBV6-4 with TRBJ2-3, with D hard to call. Between the trimmed V and J ends, which lost 0 bases and 5 bases, there was a span of 15 bases. CDR3 length: 16 residues. CDR1 and CDR2 (germline): MRHNA, SNTAGT. CDR3 sequence reads: CASSDSPLGRLDTQYF. The CDR3 coding sequence is TGTGCCAGCAGTGACTCCCCCCTGGGAAGACTAGATACGCAGTATTTT.

This chain links TRBV27 with TRBJ2-1, with 9 nucleotides matching TRBD2. V dropped 3 bases and J dropped 4; count of bases not matched to a gene: 7. The length of the CDR3 is 16 residues. Germline V gene sequence: CDR1 MNHEY, CDR2 SMNVEV (reference sequence). The chain's CDR3 is CASSFVLAGKYNEQFF. The CDR3 bases are TGTGCCAGCAGTTTCGTCCTAGCGGGGAAGTACAATGAGCAGTTCTTC.

This clone showed up just a few times. V and J are TRBV6-2 or TRBV6-3 and TRBJ1-2; D gene uncertain. V was pared by 0 bases and J by 3 bases, with 14 bases between. Germline CDR1 and CDR2: MNHEY and SVGEGT. The CDR3 is 16 amino acids. The CDR3 region is CASSYSLTRWDYGYTF. CDR3 sequence (DNA): TGTGCCAGCAGTTACTCGCTAACTCGATGGGACTATGGCTACACCTTC.

This clone was seen a few times. V is TRBV28 and J is TRBJ1-6; the D is unclear. Between the trimmed V and J ends, which lost 6 bases and 12 bases, there was a span of 15 bases. The CDR3 is made up of 13 amino acids. The germline V gene has CDR1 MDHEN and CDR2 SYDVKM. The CDR3 bases are TGTGCCAGCAGCTTAATCTCGGGGTTACCCCTCCACTTT. Translating it yields CASSLISGLPLHF.

The chain couples TRBV6-5 to TRBJ1-3; 8 bases fit TRBD1. Germline V gene lookup returns CDR1 MNHEY and CDR2 SVGAGI. The CDR3 sequence is 15 residues long. Trimming at V came to 6 bases and at J to 4 bases, leaving 8 bases not matched to a gene. CDR3 protein: CASSAGDRTGNTIYF. The CDR3 region has the DNA TGTGCCAGCAGCGCAGGGGACAGGACGGGAAACACCATATATTTT.

This clone was observed a few times. The rearrangement links TRBV30 to TRBJ2-3; 12 bases are shared with TRBD2. This CDR3 has 15 amino acids. The ends lost 1 base at V and 4 bases at J; junction bases unmatched: 3. In germline, CDR1 is GTSNPN, CDR2 SVGIG (reference sequence). CDR3 nucleotide sequence: TGTGCCTGGAGTGCTAGCGGGGGGGCAGCAGATACGCAGTATTTT. Translation gives CAWSASGGAADTQYF.

J is TRBJ2-3 and V is TRBV10-2; TRBD2 is a possible D gene (7 bases). The CDR3 totals 13 residues. Per germline, CDR1 WSHSY and CDR2 SAAADI. The ends were cut back, 4 bases at V and 9 bases at J, with 14 bases in the middle. CDR3 protein: CASSGGGAETQYF. CDR3 bases: TGCGCCAGCAGTGGTGGGGGGGCTGAAACGCAGTATTTT.

The chain carries TRBV20-1 and TRBJ1-2, with unresolved D. The CDR3 covers 11 residues. From germline, CDR1 is DFQATT and CDR2 SNEGSKA (reference sequence). V was cut by 6 bases and J by 8 bases, with 13 bases left in between. This CDR3 is CSAVAGGGYTF. The CDR3 nucleotides are TGCAGTGCCGTAGCTGGTGGGGGCTACACCTTC.

The chain joins TRBV12-5 to TRBJ2-2; tentative D call: TRBD1 (5 bases). V was pared by 5 bases and J by 0 bases, with 13 bases between. CDR3 length: 16 amino acids. Germline assignment: CDR1 LGHNT and CDR2 FRNRAP. The CDR3 sequence: CASGTRAGTNTGELFF. The CDR3 DNA sequence: TGTGCTAGTGGTACTCGGGCAGGGACGAACACCGGGGAGCTGTTTTTT.

The chain carries TRBV7-2 and TRBJ2-5; no clear D. The CDR3 is 16 residues long. With 5 bases removed from V and 5 bases from J, the gap between germline ends came to 21 bases. CDR1 is SGHTA and CDR2 is FQGNSA in the germline V gene. CDR3 amino acids: CASSPGSGGRSETQYF. The CDR3 coding sequence is TGTGCCAGCAGCCCTGGCTCGGGTGGCAGGTCCGAGACCCAGTACTTC.

This clone has only a few counts. The chain combines TRBV21-1 with TRBJ1-4; TRBD1, the table's D call, was not compared with the DNA. TRBV21-1 is reported as a pseudogene. CDR3 length equals 14 residues. The CDR3 region has the DNA TGTGCCAGCAGCACCCGACAGGAGATCGGAAAACTGTTTTTT. Residues: CASSTRQEIGKLFF.